A single sample gave rise to the 19 T cell receptor beta chains below, sequenced in a study of CD8 T cells in Susac syndrome. RNA, at roughly 0.5 to 1 ug, was reverse transcribed with random hexamers. MiXCR, applied by TCRdb to the immunoSEQ multiplex PCR reads, yields one record per CDR3 protein. This repertoire shows more than 150,000 distinct CDR3 sequences, around 95% found once; its top ten account for 0.098%. Sequencing was done on a sample of CD4+ T cells from PBMCs. Source of these receptors: a human donor with Susac syndrome.

The J gene is TRBJ2-5, the V gene TRBV18; possibly TRBD1 or TRBD2 for D (5 bases each). Trimming removed 0 bases at V and 11 bases at J, with 22 bases between. The CDR3 is 16 residues long. The germline V gene has CDR1 KGHSH and CDR2 LQKENI. The CDR3 loop is CASSPPSGTTAPLQYF. In DNA, the CDR3 is TGTGCCAGCTCACCACCGTCCGGGACCACCGCCCCGTTACAGTACTTC.

This rearrangement joins TRBV4-1 to TRBJ2-7, with D possibly matching TRBD1 (6 bases). This CDR3 contains 15 residues. Trimming left V 5 bases short and J 0 bases short, with 14 bases between. Germline values: CDR1 MGHRA, CDR2 YSYEKL. Here the CDR3 DNA reads TGCGCCAGCAGCGAAACAGGGACCTTCTCCTACGAGCAGTACTTC. Encoded protein: CASSETGTFSYEQYF.

This chain links TRBV24-1 with TRBJ1-6; the D gene is possibly TRBD1 (5 bases). The CDR3 is 21 residues long. Germline lookup yields CDR1 KGHDR and CDR2 SFDVKD. Trimming pared 4 bases from V and 0 bases from J, leaving 24 bases between. The CDR3, as DNA: TGTGCCACCAGTGACTTTCAGAACCGGGACCGCCGTAGCTCCTATAATTCACCCCTCCACTTT. Amino acid sequence: CATSDFQNRDRRSSYNSPLHF.

The chain employs TRBV15 and TRBJ2-1; D uncertain. Between the trimmed V and J ends, which lost 0 bases and 8 bases, there was a span of 5 bases. CDR3 size: 12 residues. Germline V lookup: CDR1 LNHNV, CDR2 YYDKDF (reference sequence). This chain's CDR3 is CATSREGYEQFF. As DNA, the CDR3 is TGTGCCACCAGCAGAGAGGGCTATGAGCAGTTCTTC. The whole variable domain, remainder taken from reference TRBV15 and TRBJ2-1, is DAMVIQNPRYQVTQFGKPVTLSCSQTLNHNVMYWYQQKSSQAPKLLFHYYDKDFNNEADTPDNFQSRRPNTSFCFLDIRSPGLGDTAMYLCATSREGYEQFFGPGTRLTVL.

The rearrangement joins TRBV30 to TRBJ1-2, with 8 bases fitting TRBD1. J was trimmed by 8 bases and V by 5 bases; bases with no gene match: 1. The CDR3 contains 10 residues. Per germline, CDR1 GTSNPN and CDR2 SVGIG (reference sequence). CDR3 in DNA: TGTGCCTGGGGACAGGGCGGCTACACCTTC. Amino acid sequence: CAWGQGGYTF.

This clonotype was observed a handful of times. The V gene is TRBV18, the J gene TRBJ2-7, with 10 bases that match TRBD1. Germline CDR1 and CDR2: KGHSH and LQKENI. The J segment lost 6 bases and the V segment lost 4 bases, leaving 3 bases of the junction unmatched. There are 13 residues in the CDR3. The CDR3: CASSLGQGGEQYF. In nucleotides, the CDR3 is TGTGCCAGCTCACTCGGACAGGGGGGCGAGCAGTACTTC.

The chain couples TRBV6-5 to TRBJ1-2; perhaps TRBD1 as D (5 bases). This CDR3 has 14 amino acids. Trimming left V 9 bases short and J 6 bases short, with 20 bases between. Germline CDR1 MNHEY, CDR2 SVGAGI. The CDR3 DNA is TGTGCCAGTTTTGCCGGTTGGGAAGGGGATGGCTACACCTTC. Encoded protein: CASFAGWEGDGYTF.

The rearrangement links TRBV11-1 to TRBJ1-4; D not resolved. The CDR3 runs 13 residues. V dropped 3 bases and J dropped 5 bases, with 7 bases sitting between them. CDR1 SGHAT and CDR2 FQDESV come from the germline V gene (reference sequence). This CDR3 is CASSFLGNEKLFF. The CDR3 DNA reads as TGTGCCAGCAGCTTTCTCGGGAATGAAAAACTGTTTTTT.

This rearrangement joins TRBV25-1 to TRBJ1-1; 7 nucleotides align to TRBD1. This CDR3 has 14 amino acids. The germline V gene encodes CDR1 MGHDK and CDR2 SYGVNS. V lost 6 bases and J lost 3; bases outside the gene matches: 7. The CDR3 loop reads CASRDDREYTEAFF. Here the CDR3 DNA reads TGTGCCAGCAGAGATGACAGGGAGTACACTGAAGCTTTCTTT. Supplemented by reference TRBV25-1 and TRBJ1-1, the full variable domain reads EADIYQTPRYLVIGTGKKITLECSQTMGHDKMYWYQQDPGMELHLIHYSYGVNSTEKGDLSSESTVSRIRTEHFPLTLESARPSHTSQYLCASRDDREYTEAFFGQGTRLTVV.

The V call is TRBV20-1, the J call TRBJ2-5; D gene unclear. Trimming cost V 5 bases and J 2 bases, with 12 bases left between them. The CDR3 totals 13 residues. Germline-derived CDR1 and CDR2 are DFQATT and SNEGSKA (reference sequence). In DNA, the CDR3 is TGCAGTGCTCTGTTTGGGCTACAAGAGACCCAGTACTTC. This encodes CSALFGLQETQYF.

The J gene is TRBJ2-3, the V gene TRBV7-9; 8 nucleotides line up with TRBD2. The J segment lost 4 bases and the V segment lost 1 base, leaving 1 base of the junction unmatched. The CDR3 runs 14 residues. Germline CDR1 SEHNR, CDR2 FQNEAQ (reference sequence). This CDR3 is CASSLGLASDTQYF. For the CDR3, the DNA is TGTGCCAGCAGCTTAGGACTAGCGTCAGATACGCAGTATTTT.

The chain recombines TRBV5-4 with TRBJ2-6, with 8 bases fitting TRBD1. CDR3 length: 20 residues. Trimming at V came to 5 bases and at J to 2 bases, leaving 18 bases not matched to a gene. Germline V gene lookup returns CDR1 SGHNT and CDR2 YYREEE (reference sequence). The CDR3 bases are TGTGCCAGCAGGGGTGGGACAGGACCGTTCCCGTCGGCTGGGGCCAACGTCCTGACTTTC. Translation gives CASRGGTGPFPSAGANVLTF.

The V gene is TRBV4-3, the J gene TRBJ2-2, with 7 bases lining up with TRBD2. Germline V gene data show CDR1 as LGHNA and CDR2 as YSLEER. This CDR3 contains 15 residues. Trimming cost V 4 bases and J 2 bases; bases outside gene matches: 4. The CDR3 loop reads CASSPLAVNTGELFF. CDR3 bases: TGCGCCAGCAGCCCGCTAGCGGTAAACACCGGGGAGCTGTTTTTT.

V gene TRBV13 combines with J gene TRBJ2-7; 8 nucleotides agree with TRBD1. This CDR3 has 15 residues. Germline V gene sequence: CDR1 PRHDT, CDR2 FYEKMQ (reference sequence). The V gene end was trimmed by 5 bases and the J gene end by 1 base; junction bases not matched to a gene: 7. The CDR3 sequence: CASSPRRGLSYEQYF. The DNA of the CDR3 is TGTGCCAGCAGCCCCCGCAGGGGGCTTTCCTACGAGCAGTACTTC.

The chain carries TRBV6-5 and TRBJ1-2; TRBD1 matches 7 bases. This CDR3 comprises 16 residues. The ends lost 2 bases at V and 4 bases at J; junction bases unmatched: 10. CDR1 MNHEY and CDR2 SVGAGI come from the germline V gene. CDR3: CASSYLLTDRPYGYTF. The CDR3, as DNA: TGTGCCAGCAGTTACCTACTAACGGACAGGCCCTATGGCTACACCTTC.

The chain carries TRBV9 and TRBJ2-1, with a tentative D call TRBD1 (6 bases). In germline, CDR1 is SGDLS, CDR2 YYNGEE. Trimming stripped 0 bases from V and 0 bases from J, with 19 bases between. The CDR3 is made up of 19 amino acids. The CDR3 region has the DNA TGTGCCAGCAGCGTAGAAACTACAGGGCCCCCAAGCTCCTACAATGAGCAGTTCTTC. Translating it yields CASSVETTGPPSSYNEQFF.

The chain carries TRBV6-1 and TRBJ1-2, with 7 bases fitting TRBD1. The CDR3 is 17 residues long. Germline-derived CDR1 and CDR2 are MNHNS and SASEGT. V dropped 6 bases and J dropped 1; count of bases not matched to a gene: 14. The CDR3 is CASRKTGAGQNNYGYTF. Here the CDR3 DNA reads TGTGCCAGCAGGAAAACAGGGGCGGGACAGAATAACTATGGCTACACCTTC.

The chain couples TRBV7-6 to TRBJ2-5, with 8 bases matching TRBD1. V was clipped by 5 bases and J by 5 bases; unmatched bases: 7. The CDR3 length is 14 residues. The germline V gene has CDR1 SGHVS and CDR2 FNYEAQ. As DNA, the CDR3 is TGTGCCAGCAGCCAGACAGGGGAAGGGGAGACCCAGTACTTC. It specifies CASSQTGEGETQYF. Full variable domain (missing parts from reference TRBV7-6 and TRBJ2-5): GAGVSQSPRYKVTKRGQDVALRCDPISGHVSLYWYRQALGQGPEFLTYFNYEAQQDKSGLPNDRFSAERPEGSISTLTIQRTEQRDSAMYRCASSQTGEGETQYFGPGTRLLVL.

This rearrangement joins TRBV7-6 to TRBJ2-7; 7 bases align to TRBD2. J lost 5 bases, V lost 2 bases, and 3 bases had no gene match. The CDR3 runs 13 residues. Per germline, CDR1 SGHVS and CDR2 FNYEAQ. The CDR3 region is CASSLKSGNEQYF. CDR3 nucleotide sequence: TGTGCCAGCAGCTTAAAAAGCGGGAACGAGCAGTACTTC. The entire variable domain, with the rest obtained from reference TRBV7-6 and TRBJ2-7, is as follows: GAGVSQSPRYKVTKRGQDVALRCDPISGHVSLYWYRQALGQGPEFLTYFNYEAQQDKSGLPNDRFSAERPEGSISTLTIQRTEQRDSAMYRCASSLKSGNEQYFGPGTRLTVT.